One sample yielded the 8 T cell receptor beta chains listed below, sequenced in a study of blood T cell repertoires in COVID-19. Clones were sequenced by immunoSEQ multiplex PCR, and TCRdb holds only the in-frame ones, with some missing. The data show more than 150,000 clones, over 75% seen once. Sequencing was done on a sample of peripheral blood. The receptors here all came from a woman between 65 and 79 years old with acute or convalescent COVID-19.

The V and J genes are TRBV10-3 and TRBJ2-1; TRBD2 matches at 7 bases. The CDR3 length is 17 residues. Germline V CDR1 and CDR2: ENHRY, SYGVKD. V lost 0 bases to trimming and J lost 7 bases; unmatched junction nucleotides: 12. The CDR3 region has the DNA TGTGCCATCAGTGAGTCGATGGGCGGGAGAGGAGGGAATGAGCAGTTCTTC. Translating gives CAISESMGGRGGNEQFF.

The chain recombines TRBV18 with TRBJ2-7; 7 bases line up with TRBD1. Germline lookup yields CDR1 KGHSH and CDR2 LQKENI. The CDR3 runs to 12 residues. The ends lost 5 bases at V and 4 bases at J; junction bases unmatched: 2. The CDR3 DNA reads TGTGCCAGCTCAAAGACAGGGTACGAGCAGTACTTC. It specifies CASSKTGYEQYF.

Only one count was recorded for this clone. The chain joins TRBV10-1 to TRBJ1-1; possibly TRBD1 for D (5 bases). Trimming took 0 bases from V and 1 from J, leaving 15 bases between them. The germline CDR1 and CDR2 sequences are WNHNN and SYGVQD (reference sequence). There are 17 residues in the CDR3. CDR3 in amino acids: CASSESGQGPGNTEAFF. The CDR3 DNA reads TGCGCCAGCAGTGAGTCGGGGCAAGGTCCAGGGAACACTGAAGCTTTCTTT.

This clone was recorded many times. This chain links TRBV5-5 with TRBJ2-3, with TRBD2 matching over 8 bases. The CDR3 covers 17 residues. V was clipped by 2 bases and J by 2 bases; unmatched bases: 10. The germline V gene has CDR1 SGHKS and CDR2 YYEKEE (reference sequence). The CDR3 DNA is TGTGCCAGCAGCTTTTCCGGGCTAGCGGGTGCCACAGATACGCAGTATTTT. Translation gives CASSFSGLAGATDTQYF.

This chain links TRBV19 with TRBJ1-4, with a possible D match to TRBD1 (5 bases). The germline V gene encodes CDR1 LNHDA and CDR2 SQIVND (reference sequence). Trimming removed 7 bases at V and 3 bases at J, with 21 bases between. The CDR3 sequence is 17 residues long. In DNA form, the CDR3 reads TGTGCCAGTAAGGGCGGGGCAGGGAGAACCGCTAATGAAAAACTGTTTTTT. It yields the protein CASKGGAGRTANEKLFF. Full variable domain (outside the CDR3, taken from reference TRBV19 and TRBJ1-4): DGGITQSPKYLFRKEGQNVTLSCEQNLNHDAMYWYRQDPGQGLRLIYYSQIVNDFQKGDIAEGYSVSREKKESFPLTVTSAQKNPTAFYLCASKGGAGRTANEKLFFGSGTQLSVL.

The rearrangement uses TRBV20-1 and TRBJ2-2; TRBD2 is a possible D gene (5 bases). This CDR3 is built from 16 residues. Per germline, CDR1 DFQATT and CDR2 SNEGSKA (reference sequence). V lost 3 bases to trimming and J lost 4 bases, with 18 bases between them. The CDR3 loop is CSASGGFRSGTGELFF. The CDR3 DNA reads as TGCAGTGCTAGTGGTGGGTTTCGGAGCGGCACCGGGGAGCTGTTTTTT.

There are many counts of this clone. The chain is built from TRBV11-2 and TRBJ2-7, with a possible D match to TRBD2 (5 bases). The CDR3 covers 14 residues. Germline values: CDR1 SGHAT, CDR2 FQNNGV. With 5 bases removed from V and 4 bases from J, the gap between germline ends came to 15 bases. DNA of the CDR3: TGTGCCAGCAGCCCCGTCGGGAACACGTACGAGCAGTACTTC. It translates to CASSPVGNTYEQYF.

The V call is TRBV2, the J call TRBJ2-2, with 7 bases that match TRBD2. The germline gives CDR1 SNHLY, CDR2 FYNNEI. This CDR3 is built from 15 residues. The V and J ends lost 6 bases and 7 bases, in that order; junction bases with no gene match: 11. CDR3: CASRTGISGGGELFF. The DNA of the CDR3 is TGTGCCAGCAGGACTGGGATCTCGGGGGGCGGGGAGCTGTTTTTT.